This record concerns one TCR beta chain sequence. Per the original data handling: Reference gene primers were amplified, and this amplification served to estimate nucleated cell counts. Only in-frame clones appear in the TCRdb table, and some are missing; sequencing was by immunoSEQ multiplex PCR. That table furnishes V, J and clone size, whereas the DNA furnished D and trimming. Of around 270,000 clones in the sample, roughly 91% were seen once. The data derive from a study of blood T cell repertoires in COVID-19. Study-wide context: Some COVID-19 samples were acute and others convalescent; all came from the United States, Italy and Spain. Nucleic acid was either cDNA or gDNA, and it came from T cells, B-cell-depleted T cells, or PBMCs.

CDR3 size: 17 residues. Germline CDR1 LGHNT, CDR2 FRNRAP. The ends were cut back, 7 bases at V and 0 bases at J, with 19 bases in the middle. This sequence joins TRBV12-5 and TRBJ1-3; D may be TRBD1 (5 bases). This clonotype was sampled from a man between 40 and 49 years old with acute or convalescent COVID-19. The sequencing input was peripheral blood. CDR3: CASAPHWDSFSGNTIYF. The CDR3 bases are TGTGCTAGTGCCCCCCATTGGGACTCCTTCTCTGGAAACACCATATATTTT.